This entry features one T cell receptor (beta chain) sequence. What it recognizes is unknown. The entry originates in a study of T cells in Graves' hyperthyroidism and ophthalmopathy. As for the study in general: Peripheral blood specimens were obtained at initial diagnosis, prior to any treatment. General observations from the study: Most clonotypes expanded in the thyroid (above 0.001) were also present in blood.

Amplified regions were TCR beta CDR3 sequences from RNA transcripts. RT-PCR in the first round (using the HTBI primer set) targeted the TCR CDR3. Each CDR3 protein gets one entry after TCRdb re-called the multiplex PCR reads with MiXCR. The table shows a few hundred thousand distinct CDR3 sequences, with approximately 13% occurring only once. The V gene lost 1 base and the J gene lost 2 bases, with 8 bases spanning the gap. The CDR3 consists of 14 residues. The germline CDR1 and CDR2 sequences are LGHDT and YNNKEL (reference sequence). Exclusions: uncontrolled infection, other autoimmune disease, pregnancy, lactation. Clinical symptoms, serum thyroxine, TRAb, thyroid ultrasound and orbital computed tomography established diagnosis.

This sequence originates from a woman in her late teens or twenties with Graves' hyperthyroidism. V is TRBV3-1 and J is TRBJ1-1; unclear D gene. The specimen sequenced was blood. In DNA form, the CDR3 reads TGTGCCAGCAGCCAAGTTCGGGCAAACACTGAAGCTTTCTTT. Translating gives CASSQVRANTEAFF. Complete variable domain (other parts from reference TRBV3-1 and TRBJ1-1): DTAVSQTPKYLVTQMGNDKSIKCEQNLGHDTMYWYKQDSKKFLKIMFSYNNKELIINETVPNRFSPKSPDKAHLNLHINSLELGDSAVYFCASSQVRANTEAFFGQGTRLTVV.